This record concerns one T cell receptor beta chain sequence. No antigen is known for it. The source of the sample is a study of cytomegalovirus exposure and HLA in healthy donors. With 60 Vbeta and 13 Jbeta primers, the PCR was carried out. Profiling relied on immunoSEQ multiplex PCR, and the TCRdb table lists in-frame clones only, not all of them. There are around 130,000 clones in the sample; 60% to 80% occur only once, and 0.95% to 1.5% lies in the top ten. The CDR3 covers 13 residues. CDR1 is SGHNT and CDR2 is YYREEE in the germline V gene (reference sequence). Trimming left V 2 bases short and J 4 bases short, with 9 bases between. Study results and caveats: Many donors carried some public TCRs, although rarity characterized most TCR sequences. Altogether, 164 TCR beta chains were recorded as cytomegalovirus-associated. Analysis was performed later, and it showed HLA-associated TCR beta chains to be more clonally expanded than equally common others.

The specimen was PBMCs. The sequence was obtained from a man between 50 and 59 years old in good health and CMV-seronegative. The chain is built from TRBV5-4 and TRBJ1-1, with TRBD1 as a possible D gene (5 bases). The chain's CDR3 is CASSLRQSTEAFF. CDR3 nucleotides: TGTGCCAGCAGCTTACGACAGTCCACTGAAGCTTTCTTT.